Each of the 29 T cell receptor beta chains below was sequenced from the same sample in a study of blood T cell repertoires in COVID-19. Assay used: immunoSEQ multiplex PCR; TCRdb lists only in-frame clones, some missing. Of 180,000 or so clones listed, 84% are singletons. Material: PBMCs or T cells enriched from blood (not recorded which). All receptors derive from a man aged 50 to 60 who had recovered from COVID-19.

The rearrangement joins TRBV9 to TRBJ2-6; no definite D call. CDR3 length equals 15 residues. Looked up from germline, CDR1 is SGDLS and CDR2 is YYNGEE. V dropped 4 bases and J dropped 0 bases, with 8 bases sitting between them. CDR3 sequence: CASSSPVSGANVLTF. In DNA, the CDR3 is TGTGCCAGCAGCTCCCCCGTCTCTGGGGCCAACGTCCTGACTTTC.

The CDR3 coding sequence is TGTGCCAGCAGCCCCGGGACTAGCGGGGGCGGGGAGCTGTTTTTT. Translating it yields CASSPGTSGGGELFF. The V and J genes are TRBV11-3 and TRBJ2-2; TRBD2 agrees at 14 bases. The germline V gene encodes CDR1 SGHNT and CDR2 YENEEA. The CDR3 contains 15 residues. Trimming took 5 bases from V and 7 from J; bases not matched to a gene: 3.

V gene TRBV4-2 combines with J gene TRBJ1-4, with a weak D call TRBD1 (6 bases). Trimming took 4 bases from V and 8 from J, leaving 17 bases between them. Looked up from germline, CDR1 is LGHNA and CDR2 is YNFKEQ. This CDR3 is built from 15 residues. The CDR3 spells CASSRSGGRGEKLFF. CDR3 in DNA: TGTGCCAGCAGCCGAAGCGGGGGCAGGGGCGAAAAACTGTTTTTT.

The rearrangement uses TRBV5-5 and TRBJ1-2; D is unclear. Germline values: CDR1 SGHKS, CDR2 YYEKEE (reference sequence). This CDR3 is 15 amino acids long. V was pared by 6 bases and J by 9 bases, with 24 bases between. CDR3 protein: CASTKRSLRDIRYTF. CDR3 coding DNA: TGTGCCAGCACCAAACGGAGCCTCCGGGATATACGCTACACCTTC.

On this clone: At one end the junction does not follow the germline gene, possibly because of a read error. The chain has TRBV11-3 and TRBJ2-7; 12 positions agree with TRBD2. Germline CDR1 and CDR2: SGHNT and YENEEA. CDR3 length equals 19 residues. DNA for the CDR3: TGTGCCAGCACCTTACTAGCGGGGGGTTTAAACGATAACCCCTACGAGCAGTACTTC. Its translation is CASTLLAGGLNDNPYEQYF.

The CDR3 DNA follows: TGTGCCACCCGGGACAGGGTATTCAATGAGCAGTTCTTC. Translation gives CATRDRVFNEQFF. The rearrangement uses TRBV6-5 and TRBJ2-1, with 9 positions matching TRBD1. Germline CDR1 reads MNHEY; CDR2 reads SVGAGI. This CDR3 has 13 amino acids. The V segment lost 10 bases and the J segment 6 bases; nucleotides outside the gene matches: 7.

The chain is built from TRBV5-6 and TRBJ1-1, with D possibly TRBD1 on 5 matching bases. The CDR3 length is 15 residues. V lost 5 bases and J lost 5, with 19 bases in between. Germline V CDR1 and CDR2: SGHDT, YYEEEE. CDR3 bases: TGTGCCAGCAGTCTCTCCGGGGGTAAAAGAACTGAAGCTTTCTTT. The encoded protein is CASSLSGGKRTEAFF.

The chain carries TRBV19 and TRBJ1-2, with 8 bases identical to TRBD1. The germline V gene has CDR1 LNHDA and CDR2 SQIVND (reference sequence). After removal of 7 bases from V and 6 bases from J, the junction contained 7 bases not matched to a gene. This CDR3 is 13 amino acids long. CDR3 region: CASTRGQGHGYTF. CDR3 bases: TGTGCCAGTACGAGAGGACAGGGCCATGGCTACACCTTC.

CDR3 DNA: TGTGCCAGCAGCATCCGGGGGGCCGGGGAGACCCAGTACTTC. This encodes CASSIRGAGETQYF. This chain connects TRBV7-2 to TRBJ2-5; maybe TRBD2 (7 bases). Germline CDR1 and CDR2: SGHTA and FQGNSA. V was cut by 5 bases and J by 5 bases, with 15 bases left in between. CDR3 length: 14 amino acids. The entire variable domain, with the rest obtained from reference TRBV7-2 and TRBJ2-5, is as follows: GAGVSQSPSNKVTEKGKDVELRCDPISGHTALYWYRQSLGQGLEFLIYFQGNSAPDKSGLPSDRFSAERTGGSVSTLTIQRTQQEDSAVYLCASSIRGAGETQYFGPGTRLLVL.

This chain links TRBV7-2 with TRBJ1-5; maybe TRBD1 (6 bases). This CDR3 comprises 20 residues. Between the trimmed V and J ends, which lost 4 bases and 0 bases, there was a span of 25 bases. Germline CDR1 reads SGHTA; CDR2 reads FQGNSA. Here the CDR3 reads CASSSALIQGTPNSNQPQHF. CDR3 DNA: TGTGCCAGCAGCTCAGCACTTATACAGGGAACTCCGAATAGCAATCAGCCCCAGCATTTT.

The rearrangement joins TRBV10-3 to TRBJ2-3; D is perhaps TRBD2 (7 bases). From germline, CDR1 is ENHRY and CDR2 SYGVKD. CDR3 length equals 13 residues. The germline V and J ends were trimmed by 9 bases and 2 bases, with 12 bases remaining between them. This CDR3 reads CAIAGAPTDTQYF. The CDR3 DNA is TGTGCCATTGCGGGGGCCCCCACAGATACGCAGTATTTT.

This clone was seen once. The V and J genes are TRBV9 and TRBJ2-3; 9 nucleotides match TRBD1. Trimming removed 3 bases from V and 0 bases from J; junction bases left unmatched: 5. Germline CDR1 SGDLS, CDR2 YYNGEE. CDR3 size: 16 residues. CDR3 in DNA: TGTGCCAGCAGCGGCTGGACAGGGGCTAGCACAGATACGCAGTATTTT. It encodes CASSGWTGASTDTQYF.

The chain couples TRBV4-2 to TRBJ1-1; 8 nucleotides align to TRBD1. Germline lookup yields CDR1 LGHNA and CDR2 YNFKEQ. V lost 5 bases and J lost 4; bases outside the gene matches: 6. The CDR3 consists of 14 residues. The CDR3 here is CASSTLTGVTEAFF. The CDR3 DNA follows: TGTGCCAGCAGCACTCTGACAGGGGTCACTGAAGCTTTCTTT.

V gene TRBV6-5 combines with J gene TRBJ1-3; D is unresolved. With 0 bases removed from V and 8 bases from J, the gap between germline ends came to 14 bases. Germline CDR1 is MNHEY and CDR2 is SVGAGI. The CDR3 extends over 15 amino acids. CDR3 sequence reads: CASSYSQRGTDTIYF. As DNA, the CDR3 is TGTGCCAGCAGTTACTCGCAACGGGGAACAGACACCATATATTTT.

The chain joins TRBV30 to TRBJ1-1; 7 bases are a match to TRBD1. CDR1 is GTSNPN, CDR2 SVGIG, per germline (reference sequence). Trimming removed 1 base from V and 1 base from J; junction bases left unmatched: 3. The CDR3 is 14 residues long. CDR3 DNA: TGTGCCTGGAGTGCAGGGACAGCGAACACTGAAGCTTTCTTT. This encodes CAWSAGTANTEAFF.

This clone was recorded only once. The V and J genes are TRBV5-4 and TRBJ1-3; D not resolved. CDR1 and CDR2 from the germline V gene are SGHNT and YYREEE (reference sequence). V was trimmed by 4 bases and J by 2 bases, leaving 10 bases between them. This CDR3 is built from 14 residues. DNA for the CDR3: TGTGCCAGCAGCCCCGGAGGAACTGGAAACACCATATATTTT. This sequence encodes CASSPGGTGNTIYF.

The rearrangement joins TRBV20-1 to TRBJ1-2; no definite D call. The CDR3 loop spans 11 amino acids. The germline gives CDR1 DFQATT, CDR2 SNEGSKA (reference sequence). The ends were cut back, 1 base at V and 7 bases at J, with 7 bases in the middle. The CDR3 sequence: CSARAEGGYTF. In DNA form, the CDR3 reads TGCAGTGCTAGAGCGGAGGGTGGCTACACCTTC.

This clone occurred a few times. The CDR3 reads CASSLGRANYGYTF. The CDR3 coding sequence is TGTGCCAGCAGCTTGGGCAGGGCTAACTATGGCTACACCTTC. The chain combines TRBV11-2 with TRBJ1-2; a possible D gene is TRBD1 (5 bases). CDR1 SGHAT and CDR2 FQNNGV come from the germline V gene. Trimming took 3 bases from V and 0 from J, leaving 8 bases between them. The CDR3 runs to 14 residues.

The J gene is TRBJ2-7, the V gene TRBV5-1; a possible D gene is TRBD1 (6 bases). This CDR3 region has 13 residues. V was cut by 4 bases and J by 2 bases, with 10 bases left in between. CDR1 is SGHRS and CDR2 is YFSETQ in the germline V gene. The CDR3 DNA is TGCGCCAGCAGCCTGGACAGAGCCTACGAGCAGTACTTC. Protein sequence: CASSLDRAYEQYF.

The chain is built from TRBV5-4 and TRBJ2-7; D is possibly TRBD1 (7 bases). Per germline, CDR1 SGHNT and CDR2 YYREEE (reference sequence). There are 14 residues in the CDR3. V was shortened by 1 base and J by 3 bases, with 11 bases between the two germline ends. Here the CDR3 DNA reads TGTGCCAGCAGCTTGCAGGGGGGATTCTACGAGCAGTACTTC. Translation gives CASSLQGGFYEQYF.

The chain carries TRBV4-1 and TRBJ2-1; TRBD1 might be the D (5 bases). CDR1 is MGHRA and CDR2 is YSYEKL in the germline V gene. V was clipped by 1 base and J by 4 bases, with 14 bases between them. CDR3 length equals 16 residues. DNA for the CDR3: TGCGCCAGCAGCCAAGGGACATCCTCCCGGTACAATGAGCAGTTCTTC. It codes for CASSQGTSSRYNEQFF.

This clone was found once. The chain is built from TRBV18 and TRBJ2-2, with 7 bases that match TRBD1. V lost 2 bases to trimming and J lost 1 base; unmatched junction nucleotides: 1. The CDR3 is 15 residues long. Germline CDR1 is KGHSH and CDR2 is LQKENI. CDR3 residues: CASSPRQGNTGELFF. In DNA, the CDR3 is TGTGCCAGCTCACCAAGACAGGGGAACACCGGGGAGCTGTTTTTT.

Only a few counts were recorded for this clone. The rearrangement links TRBV30 to TRBJ2-3, with TRBD2 matching over 8 bases. Trimming cost V 0 bases and J 0 bases; bases outside gene matches: 17. Germline V lookup: CDR1 GTSNPN, CDR2 SVGIG (reference sequence). The CDR3 contains 20 residues. The CDR3 DNA reads TGTGCCTGGAGTGTAGAGTACGTCCTAAGCGGGGGACTGAGCACAGATACGCAGTATTTT. Its protein is CAWSVEYVLSGGLSTDTQYF.

The chain carries TRBV14 and TRBJ1-6, with D unclear. The CDR3 spans 15 residues. Germline V CDR1 and CDR2: SGHDN, FVKESK. Deletions cut 4 bases from V and 9 bases from J, with 16 bases between. The DNA of the CDR3 is TGTGCCAGCAGCCCCCCCGGGGTCGGAGGTTCACCCCTCCACTTT. This gives the protein CASSPPGVGGSPLHF.

The V and J genes are TRBV7-9 and TRBJ1-4; the match to TRBD1 covers 9 bases. The V gene end was trimmed by 5 bases and the J gene end by 6 bases; junction bases not matched to a gene: 10. CDR1 and CDR2 from the germline V gene are SEHNR and FQNEAQ (reference sequence). The CDR3 runs to 16 residues. The CDR3 sequence: CASSSLPGQGDEKLFF. The CDR3 nucleotides read TGTGCCAGCAGCAGTCTTCCGGGACAGGGAGATGAAAAACTGTTTTTT. Full variable domain (remainder filled in from reference TRBV7-9 and TRBJ1-4): DTGVSQNPRHKITKRGQNVTFRCDPISEHNRLYWYRQTLGQGPEFLTYFQNEAQLEKSRLLSDRFSAERPKGSFSTLEIQRTEQGDSAMYLCASSSLPGQGDEKLFFGSGTQLSVL.

The rearrangement joins TRBV5-1 to TRBJ2-3; the match to TRBD2 covers 9 bases. The germline CDR1 and CDR2 sequences are SGHRS and YFSETQ. Trimming removed 4 bases from V and 4 bases from J; junction bases left unmatched: 10. CDR3 length: 16 residues. CDR3 coding DNA: TGCGCCAGCAGCGAAATAGCGGGGGCCACGGCAGATACGCAGTATTTT. Translation: CASSEIAGATADTQYF.

The chain links TRBV10-2 to TRBJ2-7, with D possibly matching TRBD2 (6 bases). Germline V gene sequence: CDR1 WSHSY, CDR2 SAAADI. V was trimmed by 8 bases and J by 3 bases, leaving 11 bases between them. This CDR3 has 12 amino acids. The CDR3 region is CASGAGSYEQYF. As DNA, the CDR3 is TGCGCCAGCGGGGCGGGAAGCTACGAGCAGTACTTC.

A word on this clone: A read error may account for a junction end that differs from germline. The rearrangement links TRBV2 to TRBJ2-1; 7 bases are a match to TRBD1. This CDR3 has 15 residues. CDR1 and CDR2 (germline): SNHLY, FYNNEI. CDR3 sequence: CASSEGTAAYNEQFF. The CDR3 DNA reads as TGTGCCAGCAGCGAAGGGACAGCCGCTTACAATGAGCAGTTCTTC.

This clone was recorded once. The chain is built from TRBV2 and TRBJ1-2; TRBD1 agrees at 7 bases. The V gene's germline CDR1 is SNHLY and CDR2 FYNNEI. The CDR3 length is 13 residues. The V segment lost 6 bases and the J segment 7 bases; nucleotides outside the gene matches: 8. The CDR3 DNA reads TGTGCCAGCAGGACCGACAGGGACAGTGGCTACACCTTC. It yields the protein CASRTDRDSGYTF.